This T cell receptor (beta chain) derives from a study of T cell repertoires in cytomegalovirus infection. Across the whole study: CMV infection plus the matching HLA type was flagged by public TCR beta signatures. Regarding the study as a whole: Dominant in the ex vivo response were TCR beta clonotypes restricted by HLA-C and specific for CMV.

CDR3 length equals 13 residues. Trimming removed 1 base at V and 0 bases at J, with 6 bases between. CDR1 and CDR2 from the germline V gene are GTSNPN and SVGIG (reference sequence). TCRdb ran MiXCR on the reads and lists one entry per CDR3 protein. Of approximately 550,000 distinct CDR3 sequences listed, 16% are singletons. The table lists this clonotype with a few counts. What it binds is not known. Sample: CD8+ T cells from PBMCs. This chain joins TRBV30 and TRBJ1-1; D ambiguous. This clonotype was sampled from a human donor in good health (CMV status not recorded). Some clones in this sample may be carry-over from other donors' samples. This CDR3 is CAWSGPLNTEAFF. The CDR3 DNA follows: TGTGCCTGGAGTGGGCCTCTGAACACTGAAGCTTTCTTT.